This TCR beta chain was identified during a study of cytomegalovirus exposure and HLA in healthy donors. This clone has just one count. Germline V CDR1 and CDR2: MNHEY, SVGAGI. There are 14 residues in the CDR3. Trimming removed 5 bases from V and 1 base from J, with 9 bases in between. It was with 60 Vbeta and 13 Jbeta primers that the PCR ran. Sequenced by immunoSEQ multiplex PCR; TCRdb stores in-frame clones only, minus some. The top ten clones hold 13% of a sample with fewer than 130,000 clones, 76% of them seen once. Sequenced material: PBMCs. The V and J genes are TRBV6-5 and TRBJ1-3; D perhaps matches TRBD1 (5 bases). This clonotype was sampled from a young man in good health and CMV-seropositive. The CDR3 nucleotides are TGTGCCAGCAGTCCCCCAGGGTCTGGAAACACCATATATTTT. Amino acids: CASSPPGSGNTIYF.